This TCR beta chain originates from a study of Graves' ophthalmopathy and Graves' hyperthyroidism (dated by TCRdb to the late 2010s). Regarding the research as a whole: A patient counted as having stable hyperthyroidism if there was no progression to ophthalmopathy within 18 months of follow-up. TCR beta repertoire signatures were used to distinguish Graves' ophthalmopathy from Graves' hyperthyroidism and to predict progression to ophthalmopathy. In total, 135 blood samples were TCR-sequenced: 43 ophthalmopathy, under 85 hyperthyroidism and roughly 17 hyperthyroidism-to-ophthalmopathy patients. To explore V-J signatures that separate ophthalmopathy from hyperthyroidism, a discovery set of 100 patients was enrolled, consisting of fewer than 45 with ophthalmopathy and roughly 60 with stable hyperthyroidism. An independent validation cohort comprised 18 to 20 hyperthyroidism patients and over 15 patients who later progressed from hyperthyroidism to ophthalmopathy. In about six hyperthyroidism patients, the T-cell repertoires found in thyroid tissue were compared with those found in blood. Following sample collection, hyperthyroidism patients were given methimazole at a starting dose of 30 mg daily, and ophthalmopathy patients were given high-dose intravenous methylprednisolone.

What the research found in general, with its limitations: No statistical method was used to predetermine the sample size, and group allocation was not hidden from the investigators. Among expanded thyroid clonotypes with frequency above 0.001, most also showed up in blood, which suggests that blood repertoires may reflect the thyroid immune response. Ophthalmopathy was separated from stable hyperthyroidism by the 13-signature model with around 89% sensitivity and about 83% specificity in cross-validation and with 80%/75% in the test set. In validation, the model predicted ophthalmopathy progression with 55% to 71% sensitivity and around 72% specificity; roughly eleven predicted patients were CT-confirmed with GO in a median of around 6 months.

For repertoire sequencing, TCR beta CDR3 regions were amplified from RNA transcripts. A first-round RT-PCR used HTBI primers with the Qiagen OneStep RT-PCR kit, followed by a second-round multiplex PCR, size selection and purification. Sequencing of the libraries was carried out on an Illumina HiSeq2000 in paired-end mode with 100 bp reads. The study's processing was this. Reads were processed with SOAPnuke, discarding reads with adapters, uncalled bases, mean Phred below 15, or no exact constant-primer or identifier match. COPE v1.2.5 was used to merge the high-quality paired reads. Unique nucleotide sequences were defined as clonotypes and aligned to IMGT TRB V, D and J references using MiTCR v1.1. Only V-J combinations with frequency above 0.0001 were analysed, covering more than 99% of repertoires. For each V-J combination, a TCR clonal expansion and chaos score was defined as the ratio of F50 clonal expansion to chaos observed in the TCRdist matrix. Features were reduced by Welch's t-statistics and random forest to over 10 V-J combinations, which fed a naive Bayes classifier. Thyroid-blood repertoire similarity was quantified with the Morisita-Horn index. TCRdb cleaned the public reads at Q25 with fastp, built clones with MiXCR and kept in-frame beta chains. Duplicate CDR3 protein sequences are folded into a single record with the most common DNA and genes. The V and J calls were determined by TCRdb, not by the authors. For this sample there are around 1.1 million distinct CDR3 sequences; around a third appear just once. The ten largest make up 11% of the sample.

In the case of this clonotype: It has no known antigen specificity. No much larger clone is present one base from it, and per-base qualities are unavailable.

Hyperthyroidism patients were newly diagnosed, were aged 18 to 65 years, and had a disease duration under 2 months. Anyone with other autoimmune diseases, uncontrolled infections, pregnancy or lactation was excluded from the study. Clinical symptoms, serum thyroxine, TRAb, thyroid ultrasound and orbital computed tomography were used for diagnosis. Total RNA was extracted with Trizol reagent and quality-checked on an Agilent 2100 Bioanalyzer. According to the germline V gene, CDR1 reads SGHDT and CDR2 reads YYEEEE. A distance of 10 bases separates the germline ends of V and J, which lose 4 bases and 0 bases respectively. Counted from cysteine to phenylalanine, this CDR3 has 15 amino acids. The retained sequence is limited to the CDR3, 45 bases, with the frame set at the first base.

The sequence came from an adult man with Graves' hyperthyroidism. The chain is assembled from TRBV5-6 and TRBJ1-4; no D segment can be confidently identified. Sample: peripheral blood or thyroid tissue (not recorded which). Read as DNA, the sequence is TGTGCCAGCAGCCAACAAGTTGCAACTAATGAAAAACTGTTTTTT. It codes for CASSQQVATNEKLFF.